Below are 22 T cell receptor beta chains sequenced from a single sample in a study of blood T cell repertoires in COVID-19. Here immunoSEQ multiplex PCR was the method, and the copy in TCRdb shows in-frame clones only, minus some. The sample has a few hundred thousand clones, roughly 88% seen once. Sequencing was done on a sample of PBMCs or T cells enriched from blood (not recorded which). Receptor source: a woman in her twenties or thirties who had recovered from COVID-19.

The rearrangement links TRBV10-3 to TRBJ2-7; D unclear. This CDR3 contains 13 residues. Germline lookup yields CDR1 ENHRY and CDR2 SYGVKD. V gave up 0 bases and J gave up 9 bases, with 12 bases separating them. The CDR3 sequence is CAISESASNGQYF. The CDR3 DNA reads as TGTGCCATCAGTGAGTCGGCTTCCAATGGGCAGTACTTC.

This chain joins TRBV19 and TRBJ2-6, with unresolved D. The CDR3 runs to 15 residues. Germline V lookup: CDR1 LNHDA, CDR2 SQIVND (reference sequence). V lost 3 bases to trimming and J lost 1 base, with 7 bases between them. In DNA, the CDR3 is TGTGCCAGTAGTATGTCGACTTCTGGGGCCAACGTCCTGACTTTC. This codes for CASSMSTSGANVLTF.

The chain is built from TRBV5-1 and TRBJ2-1, with 9 bases identical to TRBD1. V shed 3 bases and J 9 bases; nucleotides not matched to a gene: 16. The CDR3 is 17 amino acids. The V gene's germline CDR1 is SGHRS and CDR2 YFSETQ. This CDR3 reads CASSYLTGTGTAGEQFF. The CDR3 DNA sequence: TGCGCCAGCAGCTACCTTACCGGGACAGGGACGGCGGGTGAGCAGTTCTTC.

This clone appeared once. The chain employs TRBV19 and TRBJ1-5, with D possibly matching TRBD1 (6 bases). There are 14 residues in the CDR3. CDR1 and CDR2 from the germline V gene are LNHDA and SQIVND (reference sequence). Between the trimmed V and J ends, which lost 6 bases and 4 bases, there was a span of 13 bases. The CDR3 loop is CASSLGQRNQPQHF. The CDR3 DNA sequence: TGTGCCAGTAGCCTCGGACAGCGAAATCAGCCCCAGCATTTT. Combining the CDR3 with reference TRBV19 and TRBJ1-5 gives the whole variable domain DGGITQSPKYLFRKEGQNVTLSCEQNLNHDAMYWYRQDPGQGLRLIYYSQIVNDFQKGDIAEGYSVSREKKESFPLTVTSAQKNPTAFYLCASSLGQRNQPQHFGDGTRLSIL.

This sequence joins TRBV11-2 and TRBJ2-5; 7 nucleotides match TRBD1. CDR3 size: 15 residues. CDR1 and CDR2 (germline): SGHAT, FQNNGV. Trimming took 5 bases from V and 2 from J; bases not matched to a gene: 8. The DNA for the CDR3 is TGTGCCAGCAGCGACCAAGGACAGGCTCAAGAGACCCAGTACTTC. The encoded protein is CASSDQGQAQETQYF.

The rearrangement joins TRBV3-1 (or the pseudogene TRBV3-2) to TRBJ2-7; D may be TRBD1 (6 bases). This CDR3 is 15 amino acids long. Germline CDR1 is LGHDT and CDR2 is YNNKEL (reference sequence). The germline V and J ends were trimmed by 0 bases and 3 bases, with 12 bases remaining between them. The CDR3, as DNA: TGTGCCAGCAGCCAAGATAGCAGGGGTGGCTACGAGCAGTACTTC. Translating it yields CASSQDSRGGYEQYF.

The chain links TRBV11-2 to TRBJ1-5; perhaps TRBD1 as D (5 bases). Per germline, CDR1 SGHAT and CDR2 FQNNGV. Between the trimmed V and J ends, which lost 1 base and 0 bases, there was a span of 13 bases. The CDR3 runs to 17 residues. The CDR3 loop is CASSLGFRVRSNQPQHF. The DNA of the CDR3 is TGTGCCAGCAGCTTAGGCTTCAGGGTTCGTAGCAATCAGCCCCAGCATTTT.

The genes are TRBV27 and TRBJ2-1; D might be TRBD1 (6 bases). With 5 bases removed from V and 1 base from J, the gap between germline ends came to 9 bases. There are 14 residues in the CDR3. Germline CDR1 and CDR2: MNHEY and SMNVEV (reference sequence). The chain's CDR3 is CASSGDNSYNEQFF. The CDR3 DNA is TGTGCCAGCAGTGGGGACAATTCCTACAATGAGCAGTTCTTC.

J is TRBJ1-5 and V is TRBV12-3 or TRBV12-4; a possible D gene is TRBD1 (5 bases). This CDR3 spans 13 amino acids. V was pared by 2 bases and J by 5 bases, with 7 bases between. The CDR3 reads CASSLTRDQPQHF. The CDR3 nucleotides read TGTGCCAGCAGTTTAACCAGGGATCAGCCCCAGCATTTT.

V and J are TRBV2 and TRBJ2-3; possibly TRBD2 for D (5 bases). The CDR3 runs 13 residues. Germline V CDR1 and CDR2: SNHLY, FYNNEI. V was pared by 6 bases and J by 7 bases, with 14 bases between. CDR3: CASSFPDSYTQYF. As DNA, the CDR3 is TGTGCCAGCAGCTTCCCGGACTCCTATACGCAGTATTTT.

The chain combines TRBV15 with TRBJ1-2, with D tentatively TRBD1 (5 bases). The ends were cut back, 0 bases at V and 8 bases at J, with 13 bases in the middle. Germline CDR1 and CDR2: LNHNV and YYDKDF (reference sequence). This CDR3 has 14 residues. As DNA, the CDR3 is TGTGCCACCAGCAGAGATCATCAGGGAAGCGGCTACACCTTC. Protein sequence: CATSRDHQGSGYTF.

The V gene is TRBV4-2, the J gene TRBJ1-2, with 7 bases identical to TRBD1. The CDR3 totals 17 residues. With 0 bases clipped from V and 4 bases from J, the junction kept 11 bases outside the gene matches. Germline V lookup: CDR1 LGHNA, CDR2 YNFKEQ. The CDR3 loop reads CASSQDRGATGTYGYTF. Here the CDR3 DNA reads TGTGCCAGCAGCCAAGATCGGGGAGCGACAGGGACCTATGGCTACACCTTC.

The chain uses TRBV27 and TRBJ2-5; the D gene is possibly TRBD2 (5 bases). Per the germline V gene, CDR1 is MNHEY and CDR2 is SMNVEV (reference sequence). V gave up 2 bases and J gave up 7 bases, with 14 bases separating them. The CDR3 sequence is 14 residues long. CDR3 nucleotides: TGTGCCAGCAGTTTAAGCGGAAGTTCCGGGACCCAGTACTTC. Amino acid sequence: CASSLSGSSGTQYF.

In its sample, this clone was seen once. The chain recombines TRBV28 with TRBJ1-1; no reliable D call. This CDR3 contains 12 residues. V was shortened by 3 bases and J by 6 bases, with 8 bases between the two germline ends. Germline loops: CDR1 MDHEN, CDR2 SYDVKM. The DNA for the CDR3 is TGTGCCAGCAGTTTGCGGAGGGCTGAAGCTTTCTTT. It specifies CASSLRRAEAFF.

This clone has at least ten counts. The chain joins TRBV24-1 to TRBJ2-2, with 10 bases fitting TRBD2. CDR3 length: 15 residues. CDR1 KGHDR and CDR2 SFDVKD come from the germline V gene. The ends lost 3 bases at V and 3 bases at J; junction bases unmatched: 0. The CDR3 region has the DNA TGTGCCACCAGTGATCTAGCGGGGGACACCGGGGAGCTGTTTTTT. This translates into CATSDLAGDTGELFF.

The chain recombines TRBV9 with TRBJ2-5; D ambiguous. V lost 2 bases, J lost 3 bases, and 11 bases lay in between. Looked up from germline, CDR1 is SGDLS and CDR2 is YYNGEE. The CDR3 length is 14 residues. The CDR3 nucleotides read TGTGCCAGCAGCGTGAGGAGCGATGAAGAGACCCAGTACTTC. Translation gives CASSVRSDEETQYF. The full variable domain, its missing parts supplied by reference TRBV9 and TRBJ2-5, is DSGVTQTPKHLITATGQRVTLRCSPRSGDLSVYWYQQSLDQGLQFLIQYYNGEERAKGNILERFSAQQFPDLHSELNLSSLELGDSALYFCASSVRSDEETQYFGPGTRLLVL.

This sequence joins TRBV19 and TRBJ1-3; no definite D call. The CDR3 runs to 11 residues. V lost 9 bases and J lost 3, with 6 bases in between. Germline V CDR1 and CDR2: LNHDA, SQIVND (reference sequence). For the CDR3, the DNA is TGTGCCAGCGAGGGTGGAAACACCATATATTTT. Amino acids: CASEGGNTIYF.

This clone appeared a single time. This chain links TRBV11-1 with TRBJ2-2; 7 bases align to TRBD1. The CDR3 spans 15 residues. The V segment lost 5 bases and the J segment 2 bases; nucleotides outside the gene matches: 5. Germline V gene sequence: CDR1 SGHAT, CDR2 FQDESV (reference sequence). The CDR3 nucleotides are TGTGCCAGCAGCCGAGGACAGGCAAACACCGGGGAGCTGTTTTTT. Its translation is CASSRGQANTGELFF.

This sequence joins TRBV5-1 and TRBJ1-2, with TRBD1 matching over 7 bases. The ends lost 3 bases at V and 0 bases at J; junction bases unmatched: 8. Germline V gives CDR1 SGHRS, CDR2 YFSETQ. This CDR3 spans 16 amino acids. The CDR3 DNA follows: TGCGCCAGCAGCTGGAATCCGACAGGGTCTAACTATGGCTACACCTTC. Its translation is CASSWNPTGSNYGYTF.

The chain links TRBV9 to TRBJ1-3; tentative D call: TRBD1 (6 bases). The CDR3 is made up of 16 amino acids. The V end was cut by 3 bases, the J end by 0 bases, with 13 bases between. Germline CDR1 and CDR2: SGDLS and YYNGEE. The CDR3 loop is CASSGEGDRSGNTIYF. The CDR3 DNA reads as TGTGCCAGCAGCGGGGAGGGGGATCGCTCTGGAAACACCATATATTTT.

The genes are TRBV7-9 and TRBJ2-1; TRBD2 matches 10 bases. V shed 5 bases and J 2 bases; nucleotides not matched to a gene: 3. This CDR3 contains 15 residues. Germline CDR1 reads SEHNR; CDR2 reads FQNEAQ (reference sequence). The CDR3 DNA reads as TGTGCCAGCAGCCACCTAGCGGGGGCCTACAATGAGCAGTTCTTC. Amino acids: CASSHLAGAYNEQFF.

This clone appeared a single time. The rearrangement joins TRBV7-2 to TRBJ2-5, with TRBD2 identical over 7 bases. The CDR3 runs to 15 residues. The J segment lost 1 base and the V segment lost 7 bases, leaving 9 bases of the junction unmatched. From germline, CDR1 is SGHTA and CDR2 FQGNSA. CDR3 DNA sequence: TGTGCCAGCACCTGGGGGGGGTCAACCCAAGAGACCCAGTACTTC. This translates into CASTWGGSTQETQYF.